Described below is a single TCR beta chain sequence and its context. Its antigen remains unknown. This sample is drawn from a study of cytomegalovirus exposure and HLA in healthy donors. Whole-study results and caveats: An observed cluster of highly shared sequence variants was recorded as a likely sequencing artifact. Indistinguishability led to the exclusion of some V segments, TRBV6-2 and TRBV6-3 included. Later on, an analysis showed TCR association rates differing by HLA locus, with DRB1 the most and HLA-C the fewest.

The trim removed 4 bases at V and 6 bases at J, leaving 3 bases unmatched. The CDR3 has 14 amino acids. Germline V gene lookup returns CDR1 SNHLY and CDR2 FYNNEI. Primers for the PCR totalled 60 Vbeta and 13 Jbeta. Methods used by the authors: Unique TCR beta chains numbered approximately 76 million in a later analysis, with around 12 million shared. TCRdb keeps only in-frame clones here, not all; method: immunoSEQ multiplex PCR. Clone size and the V and J calls come from that table; the DNA yielded D and trimming. The data hold approximately 100,000 clones, with around 84% observed a single time. This sequence joins TRBV2 and TRBJ1-5, with 10 bases identical to TRBD1. This TCR derives from a woman between 18 and 29 years old in good health and CMV-seronegative. The sequenced material came from PBMCs. As DNA, the CDR3 is TGTGCCAGCAGTGTGGACAGGGGGTCTCAGCCCCAGCATTTT. Translation gives CASSVDRGSQPQHF.